The source of this T cell receptor (gamma chain) is a study of gamma-delta T cells after stem cell transplantation. With V trimmed by 0 bases and J by 7 bases, 3 bases remained unmatched. The CDR3 is made up of 16 amino acids. Germline V gene sequence: CDR1 GITISATS, CDR2 ISYDGTV (reference sequence). This clone is labeled as large. The same CDR3 also results from other DNA sequences found in this sample. TCRdb re-called clones from the RT-PCR reads via CATT. The sample has under 450 gamma-chain clones; 15% to 20% are singletons. The rearrangement joins TRGV9 to TRGJP. This clonotype was sampled from a human donor. It is not recorded whose cells these are; they may come from a transplant donor. Sequencing was performed on gamma-delta T cells. CDR3 sequence: CALWEVEELGKKIKVF. The CDR3 DNA follows: TGTGCCTTGTGGGAGGTGGAGGAGTTGGGCAAAAAAATCAAGGTATTT.